This TCR beta chain was captured by sequencing in a study of cytomegalovirus exposure and HLA in healthy donors. PCR used 60 Vbeta primers and 13 Jbeta primers. Clones were read by immunoSEQ multiplex PCR, and TCRdb kept only the in-frame ones, dropping some. The table for this sample gives 50,000 to 70,000 clones. To note about this clone: The antigen is unknown.

Study-level points and caveats: Several of the most significant clusters were apparently associated with common viral pathogens in a later analysis. In a later analysis, a missense DCLRE1C variant was linked to TCR beta V- and J-gene trimming. Later work found most CMV-associated TCR beta chains apparently HLA-restricted.

Sequenced sample: PBMCs. The clonotype originates from a woman younger than 35 in good health and CMV-seronegative.

The CDR3 bases are TGTGCCAGCTCCGAAAGAGGGCTAGGGCAGTTCTTC. It translates to CASSERGLGQFF. V usage is TRBV2 and J usage is TRBJ2-1; a weak D match, TRBD2 (5 bases). Germline V gene lookup returns CDR1 SNHLY and CDR2 FYNNEI. The V gene lost 8 bases and the J gene lost 12 bases, with 17 bases spanning the gap. There are 12 residues in the CDR3. The full variable domain, its missing parts supplied by reference TRBV2 and TRBJ2-1, is EPEVTQTPSHQVTQMGQEVILRCVPISNHLYFYWYRQILGQKVEFLVSFYNNEISEKSEIFDDQFSVERPDGSNFTLKIRSTKLEDSAMYFCASSERGLGQFFGPGTRLTVL.